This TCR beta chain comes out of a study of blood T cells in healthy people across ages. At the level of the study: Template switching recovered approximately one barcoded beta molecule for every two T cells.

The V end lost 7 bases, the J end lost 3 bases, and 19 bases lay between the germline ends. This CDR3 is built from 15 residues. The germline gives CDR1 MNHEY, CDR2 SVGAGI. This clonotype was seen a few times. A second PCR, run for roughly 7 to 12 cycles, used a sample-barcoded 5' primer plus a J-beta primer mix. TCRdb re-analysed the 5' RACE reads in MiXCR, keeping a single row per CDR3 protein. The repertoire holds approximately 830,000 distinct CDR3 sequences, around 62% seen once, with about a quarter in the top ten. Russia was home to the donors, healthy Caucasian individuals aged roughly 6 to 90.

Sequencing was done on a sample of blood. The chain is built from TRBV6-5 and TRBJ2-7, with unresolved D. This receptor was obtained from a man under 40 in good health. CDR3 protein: CASIVRPGVDYEQYF. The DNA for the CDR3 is TGTGCCAGCATCGTCCGTCCAGGAGTTGACTACGAGCAGTACTTC.